This TCR beta chain was captured by sequencing in a study of tissue T cells after allogeneic stem cell transplantation. Method: immunoSEQ multiplex PCR; TCRdb's copy keeps in-frame clones and lacks some. The sample contains 4,000 to 5,000 clones, almost 70% of which appear only once. Germline V gene data show CDR1 as SEHNR and CDR2 as FQNEAQ (reference sequence). The CDR3 totals 14 residues. V shed 4 bases, J shed 4 bases, and the junction held 5 bases outside the gene matches. The TCR originated in a female patient aged 18 to 49 with steroid-refractory graft-versus-host disease after an allogeneic stem cell transplant. The graft donor may account for some of the T cells. The genes are TRBV7-9 and TRBJ2-7, with 9 positions matching TRBD2. Sequenced material: duodenal tissue, taken at autopsy. The CDR3 nucleotides are TGTGCCAGCAGCTCCGCCAGCGGGAGGTACGAGCAGTACTTC. It translates to CASSSASGRYEQYF.